Shown below are 30 T cell receptor beta chains from a single sample sequenced in a study of T cell repertoires in cytomegalovirus infection. TCRdb fed the reads into MiXCR, producing one record per CDR3 protein. The table includes about 220,000 distinct CDR3 sequences, about 40% detected once. These receptors have no known antigen. Here the sequenced sample was CD8+ T cells from cultured PBMCs, taken from culture after CMV antigen stimulation. The receptors were gathered from a human donor in good health (CMV status not recorded). Some clones in this sample may be carry-over from other donors' samples.

The chain has TRBV5-6 and TRBJ2-7; 7 nucleotides align to TRBD2. The J segment lost 5 bases and the V segment lost 1 base, leaving 12 bases of the junction unmatched. Germline lookup yields CDR1 SGHDT and CDR2 YYEEEE. The CDR3 is made up of 16 amino acids. The CDR3 region is CASSLPGLINPDEQYF. The CDR3 DNA is TGTGCCAGCAGCTTGCCGGGACTAATCAATCCGGACGAGCAGTACTTC.

The table lists this clonotype with many counts. This sequence joins TRBV7-6 and TRBJ2-1; D is undetermined. V was trimmed by 0 bases and J by 1 base, leaving 4 bases between them. The CDR3 extends over 14 amino acids. The germline V gene encodes CDR1 SGHVS and CDR2 FNYEAQ. CDR3: CASSLADSYNEQFF. CDR3 DNA: TGTGCCAGCAGCTTAGCGGATTCCTACAATGAGCAGTTCTTC.

In this sample, this clonotype turned up a few times. This chain connects TRBV24-1 to TRBJ2-1, with D unresolved. Trimming removed 3 bases from V and 1 base from J, with 15 bases in between. Germline-derived CDR1 and CDR2 are KGHDR and SFDVKD. The CDR3 totals 17 residues. CDR3 in DNA: TGTGCCACCAGTGATGGGCGTAAGGATCTATCCTACAATGAGCAGTTCTTC. It yields the protein CATSDGRKDLSYNEQFF.

The gene calls are TRBV6-1 and TRBJ1-4, with TRBD1 matching over 7 bases. Germline-derived CDR1 and CDR2 are MNHNS and SASEGT. With 5 bases clipped from V and 5 bases from J, the junction kept 8 bases outside the gene matches. The CDR3 is 15 amino acids. The CDR3 spells CASSPGEGANEKLFF. The CDR3 bases are TGTGCCAGCAGTCCTGGGGAGGGGGCCAATGAAAAACTGTTTTTT.

This clonotype was seen only once. The chain employs TRBV4-1 and TRBJ2-3, with TRBD2 matching 8 bases. With 1 base clipped from V and 3 bases from J, the junction kept 9 bases outside the gene matches. The CDR3 length is 17 residues. Germline CDR1 and CDR2: MGHRA and YSYEKL. The CDR3 here is CASSQGHGGVRTDTQYF. In DNA form, the CDR3 reads TGCGCCAGCAGCCAAGGACACGGGGGGGTAAGGACAGATACGCAGTATTTT.

The chain uses TRBV27 and TRBJ2-7; TRBD1 agrees at 9 bases. Germline V CDR1 and CDR2: MNHEY, SMNVEV (reference sequence). The CDR3 length is 14 residues. With V trimmed by 4 bases and J by 5 bases, 6 bases remained unmatched. CDR3: CASSSPGQGNEQYF. Here the CDR3 DNA reads TGTGCCAGCAGTTCCCCGGGACAGGGAAACGAGCAGTACTTC.

Of note for this clonotype: A junction boundary mismatches the germline segment, possibly from a read error. The CDR3 protein is CSVEGQNSYEQYF. The DNA for the CDR3 is TGCAGCGTAGAAGGGCAGAACTCCTACGAGCAGTACTTC. The chain is built from TRBV29-1 and TRBJ2-7; D gene unclear. Germline CDR1 is SQVTM and CDR2 is ANQGSEA. This CDR3 comprises 13 residues.

This sequence joins TRBV7-8 and TRBJ1-5; D not certain. V lost 8 bases to trimming and J lost 4 bases, with 9 bases between them. The CDR3 has 12 residues. In germline, CDR1 is SGHVS, CDR2 FQNEAQ. In DNA form, the CDR3 reads TGTGCCAGCGGGCCGATAAATCAGCCCCAGCATTTT. This gives the protein CASGPINQPQHF. Together with reference TRBV7-8 and TRBJ1-5, the CDR3 gives the full variable domain: GAGVSQSPRYKVAKRGQDVALRCDPISGHVSLFWYQQALGQGPEFLTYFQNEAQLDKSGLPSDRFFAERPEGSVSTLKIQRTQQEDSAVYLCASGPINQPQHFGDGTRLSIL.

This clonotype was counted between two and nine times. Germline and junction disagree at one end, which may indicate a read error. V and J are TRBV2 and TRBJ1-5; no firm D call. Germline-derived CDR1 and CDR2 are SNHLY and FYNNEI. CDR3 length equals 17 residues. As DNA, the CDR3 is TGTGCCAGCAATGAACGTCGGCGTGGGGTGGGCAATCAGCCCCAGCATTTT. The encoded protein is CASNERRRGVGNQPQHF.

This clonotype appeared a few times. V gene TRBV7-9 combines with J gene TRBJ2-3; D not resolved. The ends were cut back, 7 bases at V and 2 bases at J, with 16 bases in the middle. The CDR3 totals 15 residues. Germline loops: CDR1 SEHNR, CDR2 FQNEAQ (reference sequence). The CDR3 coding sequence is TGTGCCAGCACCCGCGCCGGGTTAGCCACAGATACGCAGTATTTT. This gives the protein CASTRAGLATDTQYF.

The chain's CDR3 is CAAGNTEAFF. The CDR3 coding sequence is TGTGCCGCCGGGAACACTGAAGCTTTCTTT. This chain connects TRBV6-2 or TRBV6-3 to TRBJ1-1, with D unclear. Trimming shortened V by 11 bases and J by 1 base, and 5 bases separated the two germline ends. The CDR3 is 10 residues long. CDR1 and CDR2 (germline): MNHEY, SVGEGT.

The chain employs TRBV7-9 and TRBJ1-1; D gene uncertain. CDR1 and CDR2 (germline): SEHNR, FQNEAQ (reference sequence). The CDR3 contains 16 residues. Trimming took off 2 bases at V and 5 bases at J, with 18 bases between the two ends. CDR3 coding DNA: TGTGCCAGCAGCTTACCGGACGAAAAAAGAGGGACTGAAGCTTTCTTT. It is translated as CASSLPDEKRGTEAFF.

V and J are TRBV2 and TRBJ2-1, with 9 bases lining up with TRBD2. Germline loops: CDR1 SNHLY, CDR2 FYNNEI. CDR3 length equals 15 residues. The junction had 11 bases not matched to a gene; V was cut back by 4 bases and J by 10 bases. CDR3 amino acids: CASSGGGRGFGEQFF. CDR3 bases: TGTGCCAGCAGTGGGGGCGGGAGGGGTTTCGGGGAGCAGTTCTTC.

For the CDR3, the DNA is TGCGCCAGCAGCCAAGTGTCCGGAACACAGGGGGGCTACACCTTC. Amino acid sequence: CASSQVSGTQGGYTF. This rearrangement joins TRBV4-1 to TRBJ1-2, with 7 positions matching TRBD1. This CDR3 is built from 15 residues. Germline trimming cut 1 base from V and 8 bases from J; bases unmatched to any gene: 10. Germline CDR1 is MGHRA and CDR2 is YSYEKL.

The gene calls are TRBV4-1 and TRBJ2-3, with 14 nucleotides matching TRBD2. CDR3 length: 17 residues. Per the germline V gene, CDR1 is MGHRA and CDR2 is YSYEKL. With 6 bases clipped from V and 4 bases from J, the junction kept 9 bases outside the gene matches. Here the CDR3 reads CASSSLGTSGRADTQYF. In nucleotides, the CDR3 is TGCGCCAGCAGTTCTCTGGGGACTAGCGGGAGAGCAGATACGCAGTATTTT.

This clonotype has a handful of counts. This chain's CDR3 is CASSESRVVKQFF. The CDR3 nucleotides are TGTGCCAGCAGTGAAAGTAGGGTTGTTAAGCAGTTCTTC. The genes are TRBV2 and TRBJ2-1, with D unresolved. The ends were cut back, 2 bases at V and 11 bases at J, with 13 bases in the middle. The CDR3 length is 13 residues. CDR1 and CDR2 from the germline V gene are SNHLY and FYNNEI. The full variable domain, with the rest looked up from reference TRBV2 and TRBJ2-1, is EPEVTQTPSHQVTQMGQEVILRCVPISNHLYFYWYRQILGQKVEFLVSFYNNEISEKSEIFDDQFSVERPDGSNFTLKIRSTKLEDSAMYFCASSESRVVKQFFGPGTRLTVL.

The table lists this clonotype with a few counts. The rearrangement uses TRBV27 and TRBJ2-7; 8 positions agree with TRBD1. Germline CDR1 and CDR2: MNHEY and SMNVEV (reference sequence). J lost 6 bases, V lost 5 bases, and 12 bases had no gene match. CDR3 length: 15 residues. In DNA, the CDR3 is TGTGCCAGCAGTAGTCGGACAGGGAACCCTCGCGAGCAGTACTTC. This gives the protein CASSSRTGNPREQYF.

This clonotype was counted many times. The V call is TRBV7-2, the J call TRBJ2-3; 8 bases fit TRBD2. Per germline, CDR1 SGHTA and CDR2 FQGNSA. Germline trimming cut 4 bases from V and 4 bases from J; bases unmatched to any gene: 10. The CDR3 has 16 amino acids. This CDR3 reads CASSSGSGSVPDTQYF. CDR3 nucleotides: TGTGCCAGCAGCTCGGGAAGCGGGAGTGTCCCAGATACGCAGTATTTT.

In its sample, this clonotype was seen a few times. V gene TRBV7-8 combines with J gene TRBJ1-1; a possible D gene is TRBD1 (5 bases). CDR3 size: 15 residues. The germline V gene encodes CDR1 SGHVS and CDR2 FQNEAQ. Trimming removed 5 bases at V and 0 bases at J, with 13 bases between. CDR3 bases: TGTGCCAGCAGCCCTGGACATGGGATGAACACTGAAGCTTTCTTT. Translated: CASSPGHGMNTEAFF.

The genes are TRBV29-1 and TRBJ1-2; TRBD1 agrees at 9 bases. Germline-derived CDR1 and CDR2 are SQVTM and ANQGSEA. Unmatched junction bases numbered 5, after V lost 0 bases and J lost 3 bases. The CDR3 sequence is 15 residues long. CDR3 nucleotide sequence: TGCAGCGTTGAAGATAGGACAGGGGCTCACTATGGCTACACCTTC. It codes for CSVEDRTGAHYGYTF.

This clonotype appeared a few times. The chain recombines TRBV7-9 with TRBJ2-3; possible D gene TRBD2, 6 bases. The V and J ends lost 5 bases and 10 bases respectively, with 16 bases between them. There are 13 residues in the CDR3. Germline V gene lookup returns CDR1 SEHNR and CDR2 FQNEAQ (reference sequence). The CDR3 coding sequence is TGTGCCAGCAGCCCGCCGGGACTCCCGGCGCAGTATTTT. It encodes CASSPPGLPAQYF.

A few counts support this clonotype. The DNA of the CDR3 is TGTGCCAGCAGTCCGCCGGGGGGGGACCAAGAGACCCAGTACTTC. Protein: CASSPPGGDQETQYF. The chain recombines TRBV12-3 or TRBV12-4 with TRBJ2-5; 8 bases fit TRBD2. The CDR3 covers 15 residues. J gave up 0 bases and V 5 bases, and 5 bases lay outside the gene matches.

The rearrangement uses TRBV4-1 and TRBJ2-7; TRBD2 is a possible D gene (6 bases). The CDR3 totals 15 residues. In germline, CDR1 is MGHRA, CDR2 YSYEKL. V lost 3 bases and J 5 bases, leaving 17 bases between the germline ends. The CDR3 coding sequence is TGCGCCAGCAGCCATCGGGACTCCCCATCGGACGAGCAGTACTTC. This encodes CASSHRDSPSDEQYF.

This clonotype has ten or more counts. The chain is built from TRBV12-3 or TRBV12-4 and TRBJ1-5; TRBD1 is a possible D gene (5 bases). The V and J ends lost 4 bases and 1 base respectively, with 11 bases between them. This CDR3 comprises 15 residues. CDR3 protein: CASSSRGGSNQPQHF. In DNA form, the CDR3 reads TGTGCCAGCAGTTCCCGCGGGGGAAGCAATCAGCCCCAGCATTTT.

The genes are TRBV4-2 and TRBJ1-4; 9 bases agree with TRBD1. V was clipped by 1 base and J by 8 bases; unmatched bases: 5. The CDR3 is 15 amino acids. Per germline, CDR1 LGHNA and CDR2 YNFKEQ. CDR3 bases: TGTGCCAGCAGCCAAGGGGACAGGGCACCCGAAAAACTGTTTTTT. Amino acid sequence: CASSQGDRAPEKLFF.

This clonotype came up a few times. This chain uses TRBV4-1 with TRBJ2-1; 10 nucleotides line up with TRBD2. The CDR3 runs to 20 residues. The V and J ends lost 1 base and 0 bases, in that order; junction bases with no gene match: 12. In germline, CDR1 is MGHRA, CDR2 YSYEKL. Here the CDR3 reads CASSQGGRAGGPGSYNEQFF. Here the CDR3 DNA reads TGCGCCAGCAGCCAAGGGGGCAGAGCGGGGGGGCCCGGCTCCTACAATGAGCAGTTCTTC.

The chain combines TRBV4-1 with TRBJ2-3; 13 nucleotides agree with TRBD2. Looked up from germline, CDR1 is MGHRA and CDR2 is YSYEKL. V dropped 5 bases and J dropped 4; count of bases not matched to a gene: 6. This CDR3 spans 16 amino acids. CDR3 bases: TGCGCCAGCAGCTCCACTAGCGGGGGGGCATCAGATACGCAGTATTTT. This translates into CASSSTSGGASDTQYF.

This clonotype showed up just a few times. This rearrangement joins TRBV7-6 to TRBJ2-1; possible D gene TRBD2, 6 bases. Trimming removed 4 bases at V and 2 bases at J, with 15 bases between. Germline CDR1 SGHVS, CDR2 FNYEAQ. This CDR3 region has 16 residues. CDR3 loop: CASSSPRDWTYNEQFF. DNA for the CDR3: TGTGCCAGCAGCTCACCTCGGGACTGGACCTACAATGAGCAGTTCTTC. The full variable domain, with the rest looked up from reference TRBV7-6 and TRBJ2-1, is GAGVSQSPRYKVTKRGQDVALRCDPISGHVSLYWYRQALGQGPEFLTYFNYEAQQDKSGLPNDRFSAERPEGSISTLTIQRTEQRDSAMYRCASSSPRDWTYNEQFFGPGTRLTVL.

This clonotype was counted between two and nine times. The chain couples TRBV7-9 to TRBJ2-5, with D possibly being TRBD1 (5 bases). The CDR3 consists of 14 residues. V lost 1 base to trimming and J lost 4 bases, with 10 bases between them. In germline, CDR1 is SEHNR, CDR2 FQNEAQ (reference sequence). The CDR3 DNA follows: TGTGCCAGCAGCTTAGAAAACAGGAGAGAGACCCAGTACTTC. It codes for CASSLENRRETQYF.

Only one count was recorded for this clonotype. The chain couples TRBV7-9 to TRBJ2-1; no firm D call. V was trimmed by 2 bases and J by 7 bases, leaving 27 bases between them. This CDR3 has 19 residues. Per germline, CDR1 SEHNR and CDR2 FQNEAQ (reference sequence). The CDR3 sequence is CASSLSVQQITKPPNEQFF. The CDR3, as DNA: TGTGCCAGCAGCTTAAGTGTACAGCAAATCACTAAACCTCCTAATGAGCAGTTCTTC.